Reported below is one T cell receptor (beta chain). As originally analysed: Nucleated cell counts were estimated from reference gene primer amplification. Generated by immunoSEQ multiplex PCR, the TCRdb table keeps only in-frame clones and is missing some. That table is the source of V, J and clone size, and D and trimming were worked out from the DNA. The repertoire has 200,000 to 250,000 clones, about four fifths of them found once; the top ten carry about 10%. Deletions cut 5 bases from V and 6 bases from J, with 23 bases between. Germline V gene lookup returns CDR1 SGHNT and CDR2 YYREEE (reference sequence). The CDR3 runs to 16 residues. These data belong to a study of blood T cell repertoires in COVID-19. Background on the study: Acute and convalescent COVID-19 specimens originated in the United States, Italy and Spain. Sample material is recorded as cDNA or gDNA derived from T cells, B-cell-depleted T cells, or PBMCs.

Sequencing input: peripheral blood. The V gene is TRBV5-4, the J gene TRBJ1-1; the D gene is possibly TRBD1 (6 bases). The receptor comes from a woman at least 80 years old with acute or convalescent COVID-19. CDR3 nucleotides: TGTGCCAGCAGTCCTGACAGGCCCCTCTCCGTATCTGAAGCTTTCTTT. This codes for CASSPDRPLSVSEAFF.